A selection of T cell receptor beta chains follows, all from one sample in a study of T cells after posttransplantation cyclophosphamide. Method: immunoSEQ multiplex PCR; TCRdb's copy keeps in-frame clones and lacks some. The top ten clones hold around 0.13% of a sample with about 20,000 clones, approximately 97% of them seen once. The sample consisted of naive CD4+ T cells sorted from PBMCs. Receptors originate from a middle-aged man in good health, CMV-negative, and a related stem cell transplant donor. Both conserved end residues are part of each CDR3. The D gene is left open where the match is weak. Rows give clone size only sometimes, using once, few, many, or a class for an expanded clone.

TRBJ1-2 | - | TRBV27 | - | CASSSGLNVHGYTF | TGTGCCAGCAGTTCGGGTCTGAACGTCCATGGCTACACCTTC
TRBJ2-5 | TRBD2 | TRBV6-5 | - | CASRLAAHQETQYF | TGTGCCAGCAGGCTAGCGGCCCATCAAGAGACCCAGTACTTC
TRBJ1-1 | - | TRBV6-1 | - | CASSVKGGGTEAFF | TGTGCCAGCAGTGTCAAGGGGGGGGGCACTGAAGCTTTCTTT
TRBJ2-7 | - | TRBV19 | - | CASSGTGPYEQYF | TGTGCCAGTTCCGGGACTGGCCCCTACGAGCAGTACTTC
TRBJ2-2 | TRBD2 | TRBV4-1 | - | CASSAIRSGSITGELFF | TGCGCCAGCAGCGCAATCCGCAGCGGGAGTATTACCGGGGAGCTGTTTTTT
TRBJ2-7 | TRBD2 | TRBV6-5 | - | CASIREVGGEQYF | TGTGCCAGCATACGGGAGGTGGGGGGCGAGCAGTACTTC
TRBJ2-1 | - | TRBV5-1 | - | CASSLGAVRIYNEQFF | TGCGCCAGCAGCTTGGGTGCGGTTCGGATTTACAATGAGCAGTTCTTC
TRBJ2-5 | TRBD2 | TRBV5-5 | - | CASSSPGLRGGQETQYF | TGTGCCAGCAGCTCCCCAGGCTTGCGGGGGGGCCAAGAGACCCAGTACTTC
TRBJ2-7 | TRBD1 | TRBV18 | - | CASSPTGYEQYF | TGTGCCAGCTCACCGACAGGGTACGAGCAGTACTTC
TRBJ1-1 | TRBD1 | TRBV5-1 | - | CASSRGDRGLGGTEAFF | TGCGCCAGCAGCCGGGGCGACAGGGGGCTAGGAGGGACTGAAGCTTTCTTT
TRBJ2-7 | TRBD1 | TRBV6-5 | - | CASSPGQVPYEQYF | TGTGCCAGCAGCCCCGGACAGGTCCCCTACGAGCAGTACTTC
TRBJ1-1 | TRBD1 | TRBV19 | - | CASRLRTGNTEAFF | TGTGCCAGTAGACTACGGACAGGGAACACTGAAGCTTTCTTT
TRBJ1-6 | - | TRBV5-6 | - | CASSFTGSGYNSPLHF | TGTGCCAGCAGTTTTACAGGGTCAGGGTATAATTCCCCCCTCCACTTT
TRBJ1-1 | TRBD1 | TRBV10-3 | once | CAISGPDRGNTEAFF | TGTGCCATCAGTGGCCCTGACAGGGGGAACACTGAAGCTTTCTTT
TRBJ1-5 | - | TRBV19 | - | CASSWGGDSNQPQHF | TGTGCCAGTTCATGGGGCGGGGACAGCAATCAGCCCCAGCATTTT
TRBJ1-5 | - | TRBV21-1 | - | CASSKVSTGERCQPQHF | TGTGCCAGCAGCAAAGTCTCCACAGGGGAACGTTGTCAGCCCCAGCATTTT
TRBJ2-1 | TRBD2 | TRBV7-2 | - | CASSLSGTSGRGEQFF | TGTGCCAGCAGCTTAAGTGGGACTAGCGGGAGGGGTGAGCAGTTCTTC
TRBJ1-6 | TRBD1 | TRBV7-9 | - | CASSATGGGSPLHF | TGTGCCAGCAGCGCAACAGGGGGGGGTTCACCCCTCCACTTT
TRBJ2-2 | - | TRBV18 | - | CASSMQFQAGELFF | TGTGCCAGCTCAATGCAGTTCCAGGCCGGGGAGCTGTTTTTT
TRBJ1-4 | - | TRBV5-1 | - | CASSPLVLNEKLFF | TGCGCCAGCAGCCCTTTAGTCCTTAATGAAAAACTGTTTTTT
TRBJ1-2 | TRBD1 | TRBV27 | - | CASSPRPGTGYGYTF | TGTGCCAGCAGCCCCCGCCCCGGGACAGGTTATGGCTACACCTTC
TRBJ2-3 | - | TRBV7-2 | - | CASSSYSDTQYF | TGTGCCAGCAGCTCGTATTCAGATACGCAGTATTTT
TRBJ2-2 | TRBD1 | TRBV18 | once | CASSPAGTGGTGELFF | TGTGCCAGCTCACCAGCCGGGACAGGGGGCACCGGGGAGCTGTTTTTT
TRBJ2-1 | - | TRBV18 | - | CASFGERHGEQFF | TGTGCCAGCTTTGGGGAGAGACACGGTGAGCAGTTCTTC
TRBJ2-1 | TRBD1 | TRBV5-1 | - | CASSPTGQGSYNEQFF | TGCGCCAGCAGCCCGACGGGACAGGGGTCCTACAATGAGCAGTTCTTC
TRBJ2-2 | - | TRBV5-1 | - | CASSLAPGNTGELFF | TGCGCCAGCAGCTTGGCCCCGGGTAACACCGGGGAGCTGTTTTTT
TRBJ2-7 | - | TRBV2 | - | CASSGVTGGGYEQYF | TGTGCCAGCAGTGGGGTCACAGGGGGGGGCTACGAGCAGTACTTC
TRBJ2-5 | TRBD2 | TRBV6-1 | - | CASSEGRTSGGETQYF | TGTGCCAGCAGTGAAGGAAGGACTAGCGGGGGAGAGACCCAGTACTTC
TRBJ2-5 | - | TRBV29-1 | - | CSVEPGGETQYF | TGCAGCGTTGAGCCGGGTGGAGAGACCCAGTACTTC
TRBJ2-3 | - | TRBV5-1 | - | CASSSQQDTQYF | TGCGCCAGCAGCTCGCAACAAGATACGCAGTATTTT
TRBJ1-1 | - | TRBV6-1 | - | CASSEARVGIDEAFF | TGTGCCAGCAGTGAAGCGCGGGTAGGGATAGATGAAGCTTTCTTT
TRBJ2-1 | - | TRBV6-5 | - | CASSRLDYNEQFF | TGTGCCAGCAGCCGACTCGATTACAATGAGCAGTTCTTC
TRBJ2-2 | TRBD2 | TRBV4-1 | - | CASSQLRTGGTGELFF | TGCGCCAGCAGCCAACTGCGGACGGGGGGCACCGGGGAGCTGTTTTTT
TRBJ1-1 | - | TRBV2 | - | CASSQDRNTEAFF | TGTGCCAGCAGTCAGGACAGGAACACTGAAGCTTTCTTT
TRBJ2-5 | TRBD2 | TRBV25-1 | - | CASSASGTSGRQYF | TGTGCCAGCAGTGCGTCCGGGACTAGCGGGAGACAGTACTTC
TRBJ2-7 | - | TRBV2 | - | CASSPGEYEQYF | TGTGCCAGCAGCCCAGGGGAGTACGAGCAGTACTTC